The 17 T cell receptor beta chains given below trace back to one sample, sequenced in a study of shared clonotypes between healthy human individuals (dated by TCRdb to about 2020). Library preparation was by the immunoSEQ multiplex PCR assay. The immuneACCESS repertoire file appears here via TCRdb, limited to in-frame rearrangements. These files lack a portion of the clones; in checked studies, under half of the deficit traces to unresolved V genes, and the cause of the others is not known. A total of around 2,000,000 clones appear in this sample, about 95% of them only once. The biggest ten clones account for 0.9% to 1.4% of the sample. For the CD8 naive samples, CD45RO-negative cells were positively selected for CCR7, yielding a CD45RA+CCR7+ population from which TemRA cells were excluded. Material for sequencing was naive CD8+ T cells sorted from blood. Reading the label with the study, this specimen's cell subset or site is: CD45RA+CCR7+. The receptors were sampled from a young man in good health.

This clone was seen just once. The chain has TRBV9 and TRBJ1-2, with TRBD1 matching over 10 bases. Trimming cost V 2 bases and J 7 bases; bases outside gene matches: 8. The CDR3 sequence is 15 residues long. Germline loops: CDR1 SGDLS, CDR2 YYNGEE. The CDR3, as DNA: TGTGCCAGCAGCGTGGGACAGGGGACAGGCCCTGGCTACACCTTC. Its protein is CASSVGQGTGPGYTF.

This chain links TRBV10-3 with TRBJ1-1; unclear D gene. Between the trimmed V and J ends, which lost 0 bases and 2 bases, there was a span of 13 bases. Germline V gene data show CDR1 as ENHRY and CDR2 as SYGVKD. The CDR3 consists of 16 residues. The CDR3 DNA reads as TGTGCCATCAGTGAGTCCCCAGGTGCCATAAACACTGAAGCTTTCTTT. Translating gives CAISESPGAINTEAFF.

The count of this clone is one. The rearrangement joins TRBV7-9 to TRBJ2-7, with D tentatively TRBD2 (6 bases). The CDR3 is 17 residues long. CDR1 and CDR2 (germline): SEHNR, FQNEAQ (reference sequence). V was pared by 4 bases and J by 3 bases, with 22 bases between. CDR3 protein: CASSSTLRGPTDYEQYF. In nucleotides, the CDR3 is TGTGCCAGCAGCTCTACGTTGCGGGGTCCTACCGACTACGAGCAGTACTTC.

J is TRBJ1-5 and V is TRBV27; weak D call: TRBD1 (5 bases). The V gene lost 0 bases and the J gene lost 7 bases, with 13 bases spanning the gap. Germline lookup yields CDR1 MNHEY and CDR2 SMNVEV (reference sequence). The length of the CDR3 is 15 residues. CDR3 loop: CASSLSSQGGQPQHF. CDR3 nucleotide sequence: TGTGCCAGCAGTTTATCGAGTCAGGGTGGACAGCCCCAGCATTTT.

Worth noting for this clone: The junction shows a germline mismatch at one end, possibly a read error. The chain uses TRBV5-6 and TRBJ2-1, with a possible D match to TRBD2 (5 bases). This CDR3 has 13 residues. Per the germline V gene, CDR1 is SGHDT and CDR2 is YYEEEE. The CDR3 is CASSLVEGNEQLF. CDR3 coding DNA: TGTGCCAGCAGCTTAGTTGAGGGCAATGAGCAGCTCTTC.

The V gene is TRBV11-2, the J gene TRBJ2-3; D not resolved. This CDR3 comprises 16 residues. Germline CDR1 and CDR2: SGHAT and FQNNGV. V was clipped by 5 bases and J by 1 base, with 16 bases between them. The CDR3 DNA is TGTGCCAGCAGCCCTCTGAGAGGAACGGGCACAGATACGCAGTATTTT. Protein: CASSPLRGTGTDTQYF.

The chain uses TRBV11-2 and TRBJ2-7, with 9 bases identical to TRBD2. The CDR3 sequence is 16 residues long. Germline V gives CDR1 SGHAT, CDR2 FQNNGV. V lost 5 bases, J lost 7 bases, and 15 bases stayed unmatched. CDR3 in DNA: TGTGCCAGCAGCCAATCCCTTAGCGGGAGAAGCATAGAGCAGTACTTC. Its translation is CASSQSLSGRSIEQYF. Together with reference TRBV11-2 and TRBJ2-7, the CDR3 gives the full variable domain: EAGVAQSPRYKIIEKRQSVAFWCNPISGHATLYWYQQILGQGPKLLIQFQNNGVVDDSQLPKDRFSAERLKGVDSTLKIQPAKLEDSAVYLCASSQSLSGRSIEQYFGPGTRLTVT.

The rearrangement links TRBV5-4 to TRBJ2-3; D is possibly TRBD1 or TRBD2 (5 bases each). Trimming removed 1 base from V and 2 bases from J, with 20 bases in between. The CDR3 has 18 residues. Germline lookup yields CDR1 SGHNT and CDR2 YYREEE (reference sequence). The CDR3 loop is CASSLKGTVVGYTDTQYF. Written as DNA, the CDR3 is TGTGCCAGCAGCTTGAAAGGGACGGTGGTGGGGTACACAGATACGCAGTATTTT.

A single count supports this clone. This chain uses TRBV7-9 with TRBJ2-3; D may be TRBD1 or TRBD2 (5 bases each). The V gene's germline CDR1 is SEHNR and CDR2 FQNEAQ (reference sequence). Trimming pared 4 bases from V and 2 bases from J, leaving 10 bases between. The CDR3 spans 14 residues. The CDR3 DNA reads TGTGCCAGCAGCTCCTGGGGGAACACAGATACGCAGTATTTT. This encodes CASSSWGNTDTQYF.

The V call is TRBV13, the J call TRBJ2-1; D is unresolved. Trimming took off 10 bases at V and 7 bases at J, with 11 bases between the two ends. This CDR3 has 11 amino acids. From germline, CDR1 is PRHDT and CDR2 FYEKMQ (reference sequence). Written as DNA, the CDR3 is TGTGCCATAGAAAGGTTGAATGAGCAGTTCTTC. It specifies CAIERLNEQFF.

The DNA of the CDR3 is TGCGCCAGCAGCCAAGAGAGAGGGCCCTATTCACCCCTCCACTTT. Its protein product is CASSQERGPYSPLHF. The chain uses TRBV4-1 and TRBJ1-6; D is unclear. Germline V CDR1 and CDR2: MGHRA, YSYEKL. The CDR3 covers 15 residues. Deletions cut 0 bases from V and 8 bases from J, with 11 bases between.

For the CDR3, the DNA is TGCGCCAGCAGTGAGTTGGCAGGGGGCGCGGTGGACATTCAGTACTTC. It translates to CASSELAGGAVDIQYF. The J gene is TRBJ2-4, the V gene TRBV10-2, with 8 bases that match TRBD1. The CDR3 length is 16 residues. The junction had 10 bases not matched to a gene; V was cut back by 1 base and J by 8 bases. CDR1 and CDR2 (germline): WSHSY, SAAADI.

This sequence joins TRBV2 and TRBJ2-7; 7 positions agree with TRBD2. The V gene end was trimmed by 1 base and the J gene end by 1 base; junction bases not matched to a gene: 10. The CDR3 spans 17 residues. The germline V gene encodes CDR1 SNHLY and CDR2 FYNNEI. The CDR3: CASSEGSSGAGSYEQYF. Here the CDR3 DNA reads TGTGCCAGCAGTGAAGGTTCTAGCGGAGCCGGGTCCTACGAGCAGTACTTC.

The rearrangement joins TRBV7-6 to TRBJ2-3; tentatively, D is TRBD2 (5 bases). Germline V CDR1 and CDR2: SGHVS, FNYEAQ. V shed 1 base and J shed 5 bases, with 7 bases lying between them. The CDR3 extends over 13 amino acids. CDR3 in amino acids: CASSLEAGDTQYF. For the CDR3, the DNA is TGTGCCAGCAGCTTAGAGGCGGGAGATACGCAGTATTTT.

The genes are TRBV5-6 and TRBJ1-1; possibly TRBD1 for D (6 bases). Between the trimmed V and J ends, which lost 2 bases and 8 bases, there was a span of 13 bases. This CDR3 spans 13 amino acids. Germline-derived CDR1 and CDR2 are SGHDT and YYEEEE. DNA of the CDR3: TGTGCCAGCAGCTTAATACAGGGCCTCGAAGCTTTCTTT. Translated, it gives CASSLIQGLEAFF. The full variable domain, in which reference TRBV5-6 and TRBJ1-1 provide the parts outside the CDR3, is DAGVTQSPTHLIKTRGQQVTLRCSPKSGHDTVSWYQQALGQGPQFIFQYYEEEERQRGNFPDRFSGHQFPNYSSELNVNALLLGDSALYLCASSLIQGLEAFFGQGTRLTVV.

The J gene is TRBJ2-2, the V gene TRBV6-1; D is uncertain. V lost 1 base to trimming and J lost 1 base, with 7 bases between them. Germline V gene data show CDR1 as MNHNS and CDR2 as SASEGT. The CDR3 is made up of 15 amino acids. The CDR3 region is CASSEVAGNTGELFF. As DNA, the CDR3 is TGTGCCAGCAGTGAAGTAGCTGGGAACACCGGGGAGCTGTTTTTT.

The V and J genes are TRBV6-1 and TRBJ2-7; perhaps TRBD1 as D (6 bases). The germline V gene has CDR1 MNHNS and CDR2 SASEGT. Trimming left V 5 bases short and J 3 bases short, with 11 bases between. There are 13 residues in the CDR3. CDR3: CASSRRQDYEQYF. DNA of the CDR3: TGTGCCAGCAGTCGCCGACAGGACTACGAGCAGTACTTC.